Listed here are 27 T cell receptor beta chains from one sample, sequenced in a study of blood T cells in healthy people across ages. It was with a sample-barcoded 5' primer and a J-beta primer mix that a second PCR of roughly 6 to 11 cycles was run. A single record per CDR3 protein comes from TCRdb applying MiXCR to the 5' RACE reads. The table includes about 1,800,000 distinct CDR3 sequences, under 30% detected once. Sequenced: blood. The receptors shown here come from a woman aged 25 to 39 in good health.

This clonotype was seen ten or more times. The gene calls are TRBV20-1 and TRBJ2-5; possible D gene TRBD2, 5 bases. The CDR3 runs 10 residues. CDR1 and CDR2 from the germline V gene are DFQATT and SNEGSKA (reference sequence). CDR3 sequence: CVVGGETQYF. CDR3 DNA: TGCGTCGTTGGAGGAGAGACCCAGTACTTC.

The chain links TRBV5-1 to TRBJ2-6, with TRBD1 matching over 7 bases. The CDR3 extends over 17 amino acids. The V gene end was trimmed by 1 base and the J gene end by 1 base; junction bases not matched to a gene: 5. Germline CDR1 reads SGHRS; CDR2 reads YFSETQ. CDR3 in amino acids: CASSLLTGESGANVLTF. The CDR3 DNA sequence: TGCGCCAGCAGCTTGCTCACAGGGGAGTCTGGGGCCAACGTCCTGACTTTC.

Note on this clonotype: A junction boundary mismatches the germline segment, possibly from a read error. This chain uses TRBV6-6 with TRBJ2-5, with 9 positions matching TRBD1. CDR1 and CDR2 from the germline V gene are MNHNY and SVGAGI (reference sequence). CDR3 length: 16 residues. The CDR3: CAGRPGQGVGEETQYF. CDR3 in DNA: TGTGCCGGCAGACCGGGACAGGGAGTCGGAGAAGAGACCCAGTACTTC.

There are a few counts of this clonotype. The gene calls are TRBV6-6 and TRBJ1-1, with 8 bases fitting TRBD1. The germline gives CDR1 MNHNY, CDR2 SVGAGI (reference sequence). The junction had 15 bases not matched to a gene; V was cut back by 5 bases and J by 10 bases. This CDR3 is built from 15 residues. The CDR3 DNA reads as TGTGCCAGCAGTCTCGGACAGGGCCAAGATAGAAGAGCTTTCTTT. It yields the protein CASSLGQGQDRRAFF.

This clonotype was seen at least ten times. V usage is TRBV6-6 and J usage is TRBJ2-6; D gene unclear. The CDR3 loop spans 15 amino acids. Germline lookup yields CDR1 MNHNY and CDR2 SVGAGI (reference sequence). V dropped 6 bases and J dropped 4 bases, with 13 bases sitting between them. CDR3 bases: TGTGCCAGCAGCCCCCGACGGGCCGGGGCCAACGTCCTGACTTTC. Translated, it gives CASSPRRAGANVLTF.

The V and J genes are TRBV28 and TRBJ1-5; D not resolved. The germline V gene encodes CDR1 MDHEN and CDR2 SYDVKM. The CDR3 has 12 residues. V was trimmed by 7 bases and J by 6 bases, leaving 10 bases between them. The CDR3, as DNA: TGTGCCAGCAACATGGACCCTCAGCCCCAGCATTTT. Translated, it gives CASNMDPQPQHF. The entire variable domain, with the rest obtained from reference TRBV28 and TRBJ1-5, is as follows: DVKVTQSSRYLVKRTGEKVFLECVQDMDHENMFWYRQDPGLGLRLIYFSYDVKMKEKGDIPEGYSVSREKKERFSLILESASTNQTSMYLCASNMDPQPQHFGDGTRLSIL.

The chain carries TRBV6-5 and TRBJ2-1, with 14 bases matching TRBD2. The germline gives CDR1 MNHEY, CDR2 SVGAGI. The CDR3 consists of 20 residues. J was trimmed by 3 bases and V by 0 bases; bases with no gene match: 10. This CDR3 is CASSYSTPGLAGARYNEQFF. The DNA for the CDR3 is TGTGCCAGCAGTTACTCGACACCGGGACTAGCGGGGGCCCGCTACAATGAGCAGTTCTTC.

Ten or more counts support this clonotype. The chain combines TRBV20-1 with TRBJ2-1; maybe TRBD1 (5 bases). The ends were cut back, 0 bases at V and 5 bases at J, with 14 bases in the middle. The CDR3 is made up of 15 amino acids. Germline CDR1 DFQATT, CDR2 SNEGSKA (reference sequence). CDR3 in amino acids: CSAREQGIKHNEQFF. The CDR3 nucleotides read TGCAGTGCTAGAGAGCAGGGTATCAAACACAATGAGCAGTTCTTC.

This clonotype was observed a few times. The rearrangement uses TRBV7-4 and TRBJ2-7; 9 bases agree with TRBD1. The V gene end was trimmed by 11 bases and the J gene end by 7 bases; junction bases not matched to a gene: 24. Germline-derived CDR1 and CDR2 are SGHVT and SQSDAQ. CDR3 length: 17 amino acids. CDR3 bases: TGTGCCGGCCGCGGACAGGGGTGGTTAACCCCTCCGGAGGAGCAGTACTTC. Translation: CAGRGQGWLTPPEEQYF.

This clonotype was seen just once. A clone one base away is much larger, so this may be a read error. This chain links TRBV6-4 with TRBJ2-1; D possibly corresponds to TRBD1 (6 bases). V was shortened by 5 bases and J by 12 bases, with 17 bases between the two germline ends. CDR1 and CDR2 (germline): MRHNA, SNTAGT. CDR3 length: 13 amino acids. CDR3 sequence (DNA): TGTGCCAGCAGTACGGGACAACTGGAGTCGCAGTTCTTC. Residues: CASSTGQLESQFF.

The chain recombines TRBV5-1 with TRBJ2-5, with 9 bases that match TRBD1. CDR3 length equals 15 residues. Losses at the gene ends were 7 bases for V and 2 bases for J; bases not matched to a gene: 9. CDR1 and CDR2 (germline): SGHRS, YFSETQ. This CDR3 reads CASSQTGGRQETQYF. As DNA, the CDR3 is TGCGCCAGCTCGCAAACAGGGGGCCGACAAGAGACCCAGTACTTC.

The DNA for the CDR3 is TGCGCCAGCAGCTTGACCAAAACCGGGACAGGGACTTACAATGAGCAGTACTTC. Protein: CASSLTKTGTGTYNEQYF. This sequence joins TRBV5-1 and TRBJ2-1; 9 bases are a match to TRBD1. The tail of the sequence fits TRBJ2-7 better, so the J call may be wrong. CDR1 is SGHRS, CDR2 YFSETQ, per germline. The CDR3 sequence is 18 residues long.

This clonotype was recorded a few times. The DNA for the CDR3 is TGTGCCAGCCGCCCGAGGCGGGGTAGGGTGAATGAGCAGTTCTTC. Translating gives CASRPRRGRVNEQFF. The J gene is TRBJ2-1, the V gene TRBV7-2, with D possibly being TRBD2 (6 bases). V dropped 8 bases and J dropped 7 bases, with 21 bases sitting between them. Germline CDR1 reads SGHTA; CDR2 reads FQGNSA. This CDR3 contains 15 residues.

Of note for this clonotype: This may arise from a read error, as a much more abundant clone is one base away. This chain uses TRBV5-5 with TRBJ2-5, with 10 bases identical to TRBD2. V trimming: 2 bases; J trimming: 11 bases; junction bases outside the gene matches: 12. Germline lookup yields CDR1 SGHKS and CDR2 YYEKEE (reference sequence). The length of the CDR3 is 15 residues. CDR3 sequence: CASSFSGGDYNEQYF. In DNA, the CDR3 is TGTGCCAGCAGCTTCAGCGGGGGGGATTACAATGAGCAGTACTTC.

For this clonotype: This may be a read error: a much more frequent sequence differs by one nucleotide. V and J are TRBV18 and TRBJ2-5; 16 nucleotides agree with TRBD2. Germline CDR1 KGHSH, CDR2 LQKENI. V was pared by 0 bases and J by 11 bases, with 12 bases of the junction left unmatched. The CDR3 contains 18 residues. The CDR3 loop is CASSPPGTSGRALNEQYF. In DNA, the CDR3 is TGTGCCAGCTCACCACCAGGGACTAGCGGGAGGGCCCTCAATGAGCAGTACTTC.

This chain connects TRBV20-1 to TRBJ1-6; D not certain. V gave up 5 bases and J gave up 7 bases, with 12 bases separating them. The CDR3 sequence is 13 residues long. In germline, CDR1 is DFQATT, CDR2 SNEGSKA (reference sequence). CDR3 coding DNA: TGCAGTGCTCAGCTGGCGGGAAATTCACCCCTCCACTTT. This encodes CSAQLAGNSPLHF.

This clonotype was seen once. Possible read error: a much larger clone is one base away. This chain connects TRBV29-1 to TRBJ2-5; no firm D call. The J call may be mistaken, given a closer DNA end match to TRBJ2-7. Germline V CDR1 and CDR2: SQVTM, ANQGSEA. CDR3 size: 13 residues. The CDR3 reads CGVGSRKPYEQYF. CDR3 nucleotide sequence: TGCGGCGTTGGTTCGAGGAAACCCTACGAGCAGTACTTC.

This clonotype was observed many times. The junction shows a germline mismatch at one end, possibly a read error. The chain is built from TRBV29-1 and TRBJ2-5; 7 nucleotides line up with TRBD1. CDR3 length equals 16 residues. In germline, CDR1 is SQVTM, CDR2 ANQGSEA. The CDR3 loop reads CSVETSGQEVKEIQYF. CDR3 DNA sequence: TGCAGCGTTGAAACCAGCGGACAGGAGGTGAAAGAGATCCAGTACTTC.

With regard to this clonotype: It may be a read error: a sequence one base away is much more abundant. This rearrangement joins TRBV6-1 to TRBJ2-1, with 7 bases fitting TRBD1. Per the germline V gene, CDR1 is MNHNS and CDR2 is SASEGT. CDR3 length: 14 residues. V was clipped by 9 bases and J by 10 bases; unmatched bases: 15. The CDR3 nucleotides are TGTGCCAGTCTCGAGGGGGACAGCCTCTACGAGCAGTTCTTC. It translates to CASLEGDSLYEQFF.

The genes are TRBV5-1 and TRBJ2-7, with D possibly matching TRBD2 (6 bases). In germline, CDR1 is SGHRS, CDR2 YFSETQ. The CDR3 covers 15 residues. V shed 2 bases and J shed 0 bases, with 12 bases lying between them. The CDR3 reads CASSFGGVSSYEQYF. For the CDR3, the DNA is TGCGCCAGCAGCTTTGGAGGGGTGAGCTCCTACGAGCAGTACTTC.

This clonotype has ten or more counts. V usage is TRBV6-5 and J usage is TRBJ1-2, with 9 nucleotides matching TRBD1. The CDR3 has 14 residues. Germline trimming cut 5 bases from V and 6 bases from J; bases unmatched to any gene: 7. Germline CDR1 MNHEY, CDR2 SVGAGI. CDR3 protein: CASSHRDRVNGYTF. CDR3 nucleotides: TGTGCCAGCAGTCACCGGGACAGGGTGAATGGCTACACCTTC.

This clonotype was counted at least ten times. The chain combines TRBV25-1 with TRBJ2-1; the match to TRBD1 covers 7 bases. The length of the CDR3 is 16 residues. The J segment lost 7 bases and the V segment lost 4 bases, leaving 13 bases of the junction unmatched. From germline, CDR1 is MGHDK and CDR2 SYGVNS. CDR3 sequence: CASSGKQGLQGNEQFF. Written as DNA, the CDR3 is TGTGCCAGCAGTGGAAAACAGGGGCTACAGGGTAATGAGCAGTTCTTC.

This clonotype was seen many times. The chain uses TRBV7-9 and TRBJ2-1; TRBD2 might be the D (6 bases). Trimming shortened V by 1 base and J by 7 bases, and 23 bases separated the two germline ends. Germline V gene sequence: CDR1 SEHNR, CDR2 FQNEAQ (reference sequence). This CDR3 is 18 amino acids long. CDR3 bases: TGTGCCAGCAGCTTAGGAATTGGAGGGCAAGCCAAAAGGAATGAGCAGTTCTTC. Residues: CASSLGIGGQAKRNEQFF.

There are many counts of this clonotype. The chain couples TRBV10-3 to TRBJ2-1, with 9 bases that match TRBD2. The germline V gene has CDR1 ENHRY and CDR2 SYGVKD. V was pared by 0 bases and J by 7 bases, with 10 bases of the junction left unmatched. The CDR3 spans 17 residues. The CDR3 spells CAISESLAGVSVNEQFF. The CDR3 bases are TGTGCCATCAGTGAGTCCTTAGCGGGAGTGTCAGTTAATGAGCAGTTCTTC.

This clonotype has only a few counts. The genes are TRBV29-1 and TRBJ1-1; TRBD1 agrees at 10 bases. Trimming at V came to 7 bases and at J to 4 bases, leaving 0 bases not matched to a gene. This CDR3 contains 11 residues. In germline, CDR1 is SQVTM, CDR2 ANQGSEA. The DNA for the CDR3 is TGCAGCGGACAGGGGGCCACTGAAGCTTTCTTT. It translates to CSGQGATEAFF.

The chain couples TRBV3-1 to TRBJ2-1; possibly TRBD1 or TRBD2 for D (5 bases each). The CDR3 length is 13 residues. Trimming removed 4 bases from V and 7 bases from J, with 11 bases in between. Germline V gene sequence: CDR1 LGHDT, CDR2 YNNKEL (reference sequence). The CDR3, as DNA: TGTGCCAGCAGCCGCAACGGGGCTAATGAGCAGTTCTTC. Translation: CASSRNGANEQFF.

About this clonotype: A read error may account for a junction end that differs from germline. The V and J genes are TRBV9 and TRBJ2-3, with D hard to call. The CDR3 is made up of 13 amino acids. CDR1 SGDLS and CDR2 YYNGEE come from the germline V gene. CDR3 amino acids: CAGSVDSTDTQYF. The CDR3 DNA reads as TGTGCCGGCAGCGTCGACTCCACAGATACGCAGTATTTT.